Listed here are 8 T cell receptor beta chains from one sample, sequenced in a study of T-cell memory formation after mild COVID-19. TCRdb analysed the 5' RACE reads with MiXCR anew, one entry per CDR3 protein. In the table there are hundreds of thousands of distinct CDR3 sequences, under 15% of which are singletons. Sequencing used PBMCs or a T cell subset sorted from them (not recorded which). These receptors originate from a man younger than 35 who had mild COVID-19 (a few samples of this study predate the infection). Cell type and time point are not known.

This clonotype came up a few times. The rearrangement joins TRBV5-1 to TRBJ2-2; 8 bases agree with TRBD1. Germline V lookup: CDR1 SGHRS, CDR2 YFSETQ. V was pared by 4 bases and J by 7 bases, with 6 bases of the junction left unmatched. CDR3 length equals 14 residues. The CDR3 coding sequence is TGCGCCAGCAGCCGACAGGGGAGCGACGGGGAGCTGTTTTTT. Amino acid sequence: CASSRQGSDGELFF.

The V gene is TRBV24-1, the J gene TRBJ2-5; TRBD1 matches at 9 bases. J lost 2 bases, V lost 4 bases, and 4 bases had no gene match. Germline lookup yields CDR1 KGHDR and CDR2 SFDVKD. There are 15 residues in the CDR3. Here the CDR3 DNA reads TGTGCCACCAGTGACCCGACAGGGGGGCAAGAGACCCAGTACTTC. Its protein is CATSDPTGGQETQYF.

This clonotype was counted between two and nine times. This sequence joins TRBV7-6 and TRBJ2-1; no reliable D call. The CDR3 extends over 13 amino acids. Germline CDR1 reads SGHVS; CDR2 reads FNYEAQ. V was pared by 1 base and J by 4 bases, with 5 bases between. The CDR3 spells CASSLEQYNEQFF. In DNA, the CDR3 is TGTGCCAGCAGCTTAGAACAGTACAATGAGCAGTTCTTC. The full variable domain, rest sourced from reference TRBV7-6 and TRBJ2-1, is GAGVSQSPRYKVTKRGQDVALRCDPISGHVSLYWYRQALGQGPEFLTYFNYEAQQDKSGLPNDRFSAERPEGSISTLTIQRTEQRDSAMYRCASSLEQYNEQFFGPGTRLTVL.

CDR3 coding DNA: TGCGCCAGCAGCCAAGGAGACAGAGGTTACGAGCAGTACTTC. Encoded protein: CASSQGDRGYEQYF. The chain combines TRBV4-1 with TRBJ2-7, with D possibly being TRBD1 (5 bases). The CDR3 extends over 14 amino acids. Trimming removed 1 base at V and 4 bases at J, with 11 bases between. Germline values: CDR1 MGHRA, CDR2 YSYEKL.

This clonotype was found a few times. The chain combines TRBV27 with TRBJ1-4; 8 bases are a match to TRBD1. The germline gives CDR1 MNHEY, CDR2 SMNVEV (reference sequence). This CDR3 is 15 amino acids long. J lost 7 bases, V lost 5 bases, and 9 bases had no gene match. Here the CDR3 reads CASSADRGRGEKLFF. The CDR3 DNA is TGTGCCAGCAGTGCCGACAGGGGCCGGGGTGAAAAACTGTTTTTT.

This clonotype was recorded a few times. The chain uses TRBV12-3 or TRBV12-4 and TRBJ1-2, with D hard to call. The CDR3 runs to 15 residues. V was trimmed by 6 bases and J by 1 base, leaving 15 bases between them. The CDR3 nucleotides are TGTGCCAGCAGGTCTACGGGTCGCCTTAACTATGGCTACACCTTC. Amino acid sequence: CASRSTGRLNYGYTF.

This clonotype turned up a few times. J is TRBJ1-2 and V is TRBV29-1; D unresolved. The CDR3 is 12 residues long. Trimming took 8 bases from V and 4 from J, leaving 14 bases between them. CDR1 is SQVTM and CDR2 is ANQGSEA in the germline V gene. The CDR3 protein is CSTKGGSYGYTF. CDR3 DNA: TGCAGCACCAAAGGAGGGAGCTATGGCTACACCTTC.

The chain links TRBV5-1 to TRBJ1-1, with a weak D call TRBD1 (6 bases). With 0 bases removed from V and 2 bases from J, the gap between germline ends came to 26 bases. Germline V gives CDR1 SGHRS, CDR2 YFSETQ. This CDR3 is built from 20 residues. CDR3: CASSLEAVRGPSKRNTEAFF. As DNA, the CDR3 is TGCGCCAGCAGCTTGGAGGCCGTCAGGGGTCCCTCAAAAAGAAACACTGAAGCTTTCTTT.